This TCR beta chain stems from a study of cytomegalovirus exposure and HLA in healthy donors. Study-wide results and limits: Most of the CMV-associated TCR beta chains (in a later analysis) appeared to be HLA-restricted. Among immune exposure information, only CMV serostatus was available.

60 Vbeta and 13 Jbeta primers were used in PCR. The assay was immunoSEQ multiplex PCR, and TCRdb's table has in-frame clones only and misses some. The sample has about 90,000 clones; 67% are singletons. On this clone itself: Antigen unknown.

Sequenced sample: PBMCs. The clonotype comes from a man younger than 40 in good health and CMV-seronegative.

The CDR3 here is CSVQTVGGTDTQYF. In DNA form, the CDR3 reads TGCAGCGTCCAGACGGTTGGCGGAACAGATACGCAGTATTTT. The V and J genes are TRBV29-1 and TRBJ2-3; D is undetermined. With 6 bases removed from V and 3 bases from J, the gap between germline ends came to 16 bases. CDR1 is SQVTM, CDR2 ANQGSEA, per germline. CDR3 length: 14 residues.